Below, 31 T cell receptor beta chains from the same sample are listed, as sequenced in a study of cytomegalovirus exposure and HLA in healthy donors. With 60 Vbeta and 13 Jbeta primers, the PCR was carried out. Method: immunoSEQ multiplex PCR; TCRdb's copy keeps in-frame clones and lacks some. The sample holds under 200,000 clones, 80% to 85% seen once. The sequencing input was PBMCs. The receptors derive from a young woman in good health and CMV-seronegative.

The CDR3 region has the DNA TGCGCCAGCAGCCGCGGGACTAGCGAAGACACCGGGGAGCTGTTTTTT. This codes for CASSRGTSEDTGELFF. The rearrangement uses TRBV5-1 and TRBJ2-2; 10 bases match TRBD2. CDR1 is SGHRS and CDR2 is YFSETQ in the germline V gene. V trimming: 4 bases; J trimming: 3 bases; junction bases outside the gene matches: 6. The CDR3 spans 16 residues.

The CDR3 region is CASSLMGGSNEQFF. The CDR3 DNA sequence: TGTGCCAGCAGCCTCATGGGGGGGAGCAATGAGCAGTTCTTC. V and J are TRBV7-2 and TRBJ2-1; 7 nucleotides match TRBD2. This CDR3 contains 14 residues. V trimming: 5 bases; J trimming: 6 bases; junction bases outside the gene matches: 7. CDR1 SGHTA and CDR2 FQGNSA come from the germline V gene.

The chain employs TRBV19 and TRBJ1-1; D is unclear. Germline-derived CDR1 and CDR2 are LNHDA and SQIVND (reference sequence). This CDR3 contains 12 residues. Trimming took off 6 bases at V and 1 base at J, with 6 bases between the two ends. CDR3 nucleotides: TGTGCCAGTAGCGCAGGGAACACTGAAGCTTTCTTT. Protein product: CASSAGNTEAFF.

The chain couples TRBV10-1 to TRBJ2-3; D gene unclear. The length of the CDR3 is 13 residues. Germline values: CDR1 WNHNN, CDR2 SYGVQD (reference sequence). Trimming stripped 3 bases from V and 2 bases from J, with 6 bases between. CDR3 nucleotide sequence: TGCGCCAGCAGTGATTACAACACAGATACGCAGTATTTT. The encoded protein is CASSDYNTDTQYF.

The V gene is TRBV29-1, the J gene TRBJ1-1; 11 bases are a match to TRBD1. CDR3 length equals 16 residues. Per germline, CDR1 SQVTM and CDR2 ANQGSEA. V gave up 4 bases and J gave up 5 bases; unmatched junction bases: 12. The CDR3 DNA is TGCAGCGTTGGTTCCAGGACAGGGGGCTTCGGGACTGAAGCTTTCTTT. Protein: CSVGSRTGGFGTEAFF.

This chain links TRBV28 with TRBJ1-1; 7 bases are a match to TRBD1. The CDR3 sequence is 17 residues long. CDR1 and CDR2 from the germline V gene are MDHEN and SYDVKM. Losses at the gene ends were 5 bases for V and 2 bases for J; bases not matched to a gene: 14. The CDR3 loop is CASSASTEQGPNTEAFF. DNA for the CDR3: TGTGCCAGCAGTGCGAGTACTGAACAGGGGCCTAACACTGAAGCTTTCTTT.

The V call is TRBV28, the J call TRBJ1-5; a weak D match, TRBD1 (6 bases). The CDR3 covers 15 residues. The germline gives CDR1 MDHEN, CDR2 SYDVKM. Between the trimmed V and J ends, which lost 6 bases and 1 base, there was a span of 13 bases. The CDR3: CASSNTQGSNQPQHF. The CDR3 DNA sequence: TGTGCCAGCAGCAACACACAGGGCAGCAATCAGCCCCAGCATTTT.

The chain recombines TRBV2 with TRBJ1-2; 10 bases fit TRBD1. The CDR3 length is 13 residues. Germline V lookup: CDR1 SNHLY, CDR2 FYNNEI. The J segment lost 8 bases and the V segment lost 6 bases, leaving 6 bases of the junction unmatched. DNA for the CDR3: TGTGCCAGCAGGGTGACAGGGGGCGGCGGCTACACCTTC. Translation gives CASRVTGGGGYTF.

This chain uses TRBV30 with TRBJ1-5, with 7 bases lining up with TRBD1. The germline V gene encodes CDR1 GTSNPN and CDR2 SVGIG (reference sequence). Trimming cost V 2 bases and J 11 bases; bases outside gene matches: 9. The CDR3 has 13 residues. CDR3 DNA sequence: TGTGCCTGGAGTAAAACCGGGACAGTGGCCCAGCATTTT. It codes for CAWSKTGTVAQHF.

V gene TRBV7-2 combines with J gene TRBJ2-2; TRBD2 agrees at 13 bases. The V and J ends lost 4 bases and 7 bases, in that order; junction bases with no gene match: 12. There are 18 residues in the CDR3. Germline V gene lookup returns CDR1 SGHTA and CDR2 FQGNSA. DNA of the CDR3: TGTGCCAGCAGCTCCCGGACTAGCGGGAGTTACGGGGGCGGGGAGCTGTTTTTT. It is translated as CASSSRTSGSYGGGELFF. The entire variable domain, with the rest obtained from reference TRBV7-2 and TRBJ2-2, is as follows: GAGVSQSPSNKVTEKGKDVELRCDPISGHTALYWYRQSLGQGLEFLIYFQGNSAPDKSGLPSDRFSAERTGGSVSTLTIQRTQQEDSAVYLCASSSRTSGSYGGGELFFGEGSRLTVL.

V gene TRBV28 combines with J gene TRBJ2-3, with 7 bases matching TRBD2. After removal of 8 bases from V and 0 bases from J, the junction contained 8 bases not matched to a gene. The CDR3 is 15 residues long. CDR1 is MDHEN and CDR2 is SYDVKM in the germline V gene. CDR3 residues: CASPAGRGSTDTQYF. CDR3 bases: TGTGCCAGCCCCGCGGGGCGGGGGAGCACAGATACGCAGTATTTT.

The chain is built from TRBV5-1 and TRBJ2-5; tentative D call: TRBD2 (5 bases). The end of the DNA is better explained by TRBJ2-7, so the J call may be wrong. The length of the CDR3 is 14 residues. From germline, CDR1 is SGHRS and CDR2 YFSETQ. CDR3 coding DNA: TGCGCCAGCAGCTTGGTCCGGGAATCCTACGAGCAGTACTTC. Residues: CASSLVRESYEQYF.

The sample holds a few counts of this clone. The J gene is TRBJ2-1, the V gene TRBV14; the D is unclear. The CDR3 is made up of 13 amino acids. Deletions cut 1 base from V and 12 bases from J, with 13 bases between. Germline CDR1 is SGHDN and CDR2 is FVKESK. The DNA of the CDR3 is TGTGCCAGCAGCCAAGTTCTGAGAGATAGGCAGTTCTTC. It encodes CASSQVLRDRQFF.

The chain is built from TRBV7-6 and TRBJ2-7; 7 bases are a match to TRBD1. Germline V lookup: CDR1 SGHVS, CDR2 FNYEAQ. Unmatched junction bases numbered 3, after V lost 1 base and J lost 3 bases. The CDR3 covers 14 residues. CDR3 in amino acids: CASSLVAGGYEQYF. CDR3 bases: TGTGCCAGCAGCTTAGTCGCAGGGGGCTACGAGCAGTACTTC.

This clone was picked up one time. One junction end does not reproduce the germline sequence, and a read error may be involved. This chain links TRBV7-9 with TRBJ1-4; 8 positions agree with TRBD1. Per germline, CDR1 SEHNR and CDR2 FQNEAQ (reference sequence). CDR3 length: 16 residues. CDR3 loop: CSSSPLRTGHNEKLFF. CDR3 DNA: TGTTCCAGCAGCCCATTGAGGACAGGGCACAATGAAAAACTGTTTTTT.

The V call is TRBV19, the J call TRBJ1-5; the match to TRBD1 covers 10 bases. CDR1 is LNHDA and CDR2 is SQIVND in the germline V gene (reference sequence). V shed 5 bases and J 5 bases; nucleotides not matched to a gene: 9. The CDR3 sequence is 16 residues long. This chain's CDR3 is CASSAGDRGRYQPQHF. The CDR3 DNA reads as TGTGCCAGTAGTGCCGGGGACAGGGGAAGGTATCAGCCCCAGCATTTT.

The chain joins TRBV28 to TRBJ1-4, with a tentative D call TRBD1 (5 bases). Trimming cost V 2 bases and J 8 bases, with 18 bases left between them. The length of the CDR3 is 16 residues. The germline V gene encodes CDR1 MDHEN and CDR2 SYDVKM. The CDR3 is CASSLQQGRWKEKLFF. DNA for the CDR3: TGTGCCAGCAGTTTACAGCAGGGCCGGTGGAAAGAAAAACTGTTTTTT. Full variable domain (remainder filled in from reference TRBV28 and TRBJ1-4): DVKVTQSSRYLVKRTGEKVFLECVQDMDHENMFWYRQDPGLGLRLIYFSYDVKMKEKGDIPEGYSVSREKKERFSLILESASTNQTSMYLCASSLQQGRWKEKLFFGSGTQLSVL.

The chain uses TRBV7-6 and TRBJ2-5; 7 nucleotides match TRBD1. V lost 2 bases and J lost 1; bases outside the gene matches: 1. CDR1 SGHVS and CDR2 FNYEAQ come from the germline V gene. This CDR3 is 14 amino acids long. This CDR3 is CASSLTGAQETQYF. The CDR3 DNA reads as TGTGCCAGCAGCTTAACAGGGGCCCAAGAGACCCAGTACTTC.

This chain connects TRBV7-2 to TRBJ2-5; 9 nucleotides match TRBD2. The CDR3 is made up of 20 amino acids. Germline lookup yields CDR1 SGHTA and CDR2 FQGNSA. The trim removed 0 bases at V and 1 base at J, leaving 15 bases unmatched. The CDR3 DNA follows: TGTGCCAGCAGCTTAGCGCCCCATTCCGGCGGGAGGGCCCCCCAAGAGACCCAGTACTTC. Its protein product is CASSLAPHSGGRAPQETQYF. The complete variable domain, with remaining parts taken from reference TRBV7-2 and TRBJ2-5, reads GAGVSQSPSNKVTEKGKDVELRCDPISGHTALYWYRQSLGQGLEFLIYFQGNSAPDKSGLPSDRFSAERTGGSVSTLTIQRTQQEDSAVYLCASSLAPHSGGRAPQETQYFGPGTRLLVL.

This chain links TRBV9 with TRBJ2-3, with D unresolved. The CDR3 totals 12 residues. CDR1 is SGDLS and CDR2 is YYNGEE in the germline V gene. The V and J ends lost 3 bases and 2 bases respectively, with 4 bases between them. The CDR3 protein is CASSASTDTQYF. CDR3 bases: TGTGCCAGCAGCGCGTCCACAGATACGCAGTATTTT.

The CDR3 region has the DNA TGTGCCAGCAGCTTACAGGGGAATGGGGAAAAACTGTTTTTT. Its translation is CASSLQGNGEKLFF. This sequence joins TRBV7-8 and TRBJ1-4; tentatively, D is TRBD1 (6 bases). The CDR3 loop spans 14 amino acids. V was clipped by 2 bases and J by 8 bases, with 12 bases between them. CDR1 and CDR2 (germline): SGHVS, FQNEAQ.

The genes are TRBV9 and TRBJ2-3; D is unclear. V was cut by 0 bases and J by 0 bases, with 11 bases left in between. CDR3 length equals 16 residues. Germline V CDR1 and CDR2: SGDLS, YYNGEE. CDR3 protein: CASSVATGGSTDTQYF. In DNA form, the CDR3 reads TGTGCCAGCAGCGTAGCTACTGGCGGTAGCACAGATACGCAGTATTTT. The complete variable domain, with remaining parts taken from reference TRBV9 and TRBJ2-3, reads DSGVTQTPKHLITATGQRVTLRCSPRSGDLSVYWYQQSLDQGLQFLIQYYNGEERAKGNILERFSAQQFPDLHSELNLSSLELGDSALYFCASSVATGGSTDTQYFGPGTRLTVL.

The J gene is TRBJ2-3, the V gene TRBV19; 8 bases agree with TRBD1. Unmatched junction bases numbered 6, after V lost 3 bases and J lost 4 bases. This CDR3 region has 15 residues. Germline V gives CDR1 LNHDA, CDR2 SQIVND (reference sequence). CDR3: CASSISGGRPDTQYF. For the CDR3, the DNA is TGTGCCAGTAGTATCTCAGGGGGCAGACCAGATACGCAGTATTTT.

As to this clone: An end of the junction differs from the germline gene, which may be a read error. The genes are TRBV28 and TRBJ2-5; possibly TRBD1 for D (5 bases). The CDR3 sequence is 12 residues long. The germline V gene has CDR1 MDHEN and CDR2 SYDVKM. The CDR3 DNA sequence: TGTGCCAGCAGTACGCCGACAGACCACAGGAACTTC. Amino acids: CASSTPTDHRNF.

This sequence joins TRBV7-8 and TRBJ1-2, with D perhaps matching TRBD1 (5 bases). The germline CDR1 and CDR2 sequences are SGHVS and FQNEAQ. V lost 0 bases to trimming and J lost 10 bases, with 15 bases between them. The CDR3 totals 14 residues. The CDR3 DNA is TGTGCCAGCAGCTTAGCTGCAGGGTTAGAGATCTACACCTTC. Its protein is CASSLAAGLEIYTF.

V is TRBV4-3 and J is TRBJ2-7, with 12 positions matching TRBD2. CDR3 size: 15 residues. The V gene end was trimmed by 3 bases and the J gene end by 2 bases; junction bases not matched to a gene: 2. The germline V gene has CDR1 LGHNA and CDR2 YSLEER. CDR3 nucleotides: TGCGCCAGCAGCCAGGGACTAGCGGGTGCCTACGAGCAGTACGTC. This gives the protein CASSQGLAGAYEQYV.

This chain joins TRBV19 and TRBJ1-2; TRBD1 matches 10 bases. The V and J ends lost 2 bases and 3 bases, in that order; junction bases with no gene match: 9. Germline CDR1 reads LNHDA; CDR2 reads SQIVND (reference sequence). The CDR3 extends over 17 amino acids. CDR3 region: CASSINGGTGVDYGYTF. The CDR3, as DNA: TGTGCCAGTAGTATAAATGGTGGGACAGGGGTGGACTATGGCTACACCTTC.

The chain carries TRBV5-8 and TRBJ2-5, with 8 bases aligning to TRBD1. This CDR3 comprises 15 residues. V was pared by 0 bases and J by 2 bases, with 3 bases of the junction left unmatched. Germline V gene lookup returns CDR1 SGHTS and CDR2 YDEGEE. In DNA form, the CDR3 reads TGTGCCAGCAGCTTGGTACAGGGGGGTCAAGAGACCCAGTACTTC. Its translation: CASSLVQGGQETQYF.

This clone has just a few counts. The chain combines TRBV30 with TRBJ2-3; D gene ambiguous. This CDR3 comprises 15 residues. Per the germline V gene, CDR1 is GTSNPN and CDR2 is SVGIG (reference sequence). V was clipped by 5 bases and J by 0 bases, with 15 bases between them. CDR3 protein: CAWGFGRSSTDTQYF. The CDR3 bases are TGTGCCTGGGGCTTCGGCAGGTCTAGCACAGATACGCAGTATTTT.

The chain links TRBV29-1 to TRBJ1-1; D is unclear. The CDR3 extends over 14 amino acids. V lost 5 bases, J lost 4 bases, and 17 bases lay in between. Germline CDR1 SQVTM, CDR2 ANQGSEA. The CDR3 region has the DNA TGCAGCGTTTTAGGGCAGCGGGGATTCACTGAAGCTTTCTTT. This gives the protein CSVLGQRGFTEAFF. The variable domain in full, with the rest retrieved from reference TRBV29-1 and TRBJ1-1, is SAVISQKPSRDICQRGTSLTIQCQVDSQVTMMFWYRQQPGQSLTLIATANQGSEATYESGFVIDKFPISRPNLTFSTLTVSNMSPEDSSIYLCSVLGQRGFTEAFFGQGTRLTVV.

CDR3 protein: CASSPGLADTDTQYF. DNA for the CDR3: TGCGCCAGCAGCCCGGGACTAGCGGACACAGATACGCAGTATTTT. The rearrangement uses TRBV5-1 and TRBJ2-3, with 11 bases aligning to TRBD2. Germline V gene sequence: CDR1 SGHRS, CDR2 YFSETQ. The length of the CDR3 is 15 residues. The trim removed 4 bases at V and 2 bases at J, leaving 3 bases unmatched.